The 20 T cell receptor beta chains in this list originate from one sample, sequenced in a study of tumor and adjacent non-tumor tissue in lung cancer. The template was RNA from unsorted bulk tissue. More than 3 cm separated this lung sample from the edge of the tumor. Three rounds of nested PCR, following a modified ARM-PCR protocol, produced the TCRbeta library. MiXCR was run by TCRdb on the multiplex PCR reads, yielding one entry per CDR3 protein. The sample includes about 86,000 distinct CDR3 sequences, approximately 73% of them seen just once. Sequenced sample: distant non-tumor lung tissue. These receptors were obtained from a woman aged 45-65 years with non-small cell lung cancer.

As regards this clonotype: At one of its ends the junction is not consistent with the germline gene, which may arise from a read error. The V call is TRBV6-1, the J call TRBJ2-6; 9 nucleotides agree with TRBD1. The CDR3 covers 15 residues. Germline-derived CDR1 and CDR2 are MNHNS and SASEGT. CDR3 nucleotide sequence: TGTGCCAACATTATACAGGGGGCTGGAGCCAACGTCCTGACTTTC. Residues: CANIIQGAGANVLTF.

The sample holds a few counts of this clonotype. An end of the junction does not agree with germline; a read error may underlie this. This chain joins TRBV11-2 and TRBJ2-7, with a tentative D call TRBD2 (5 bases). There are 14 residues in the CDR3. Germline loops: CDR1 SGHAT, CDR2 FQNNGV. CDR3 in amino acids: CTSSLVRESYERYF. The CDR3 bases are TGTACCAGCAGCTTAGTTAGGGAGAGCTACGAGCGGTACTTC.

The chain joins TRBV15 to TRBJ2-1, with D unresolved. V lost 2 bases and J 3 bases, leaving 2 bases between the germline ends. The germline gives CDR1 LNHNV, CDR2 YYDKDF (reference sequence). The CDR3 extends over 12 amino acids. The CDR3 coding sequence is TGTGCCACCAGCAGATTCTACAATGAGCAGTTCTTC. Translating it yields CATSRFYNEQFF.

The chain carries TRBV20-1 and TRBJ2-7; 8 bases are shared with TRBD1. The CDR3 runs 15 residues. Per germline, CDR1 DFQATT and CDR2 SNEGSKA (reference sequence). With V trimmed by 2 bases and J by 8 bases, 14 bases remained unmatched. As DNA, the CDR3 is TGCAGTGCTAGATCCGGGACAGGAAGCCTATACAAGCAGTACTTC. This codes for CSARSGTGSLYKQYF.

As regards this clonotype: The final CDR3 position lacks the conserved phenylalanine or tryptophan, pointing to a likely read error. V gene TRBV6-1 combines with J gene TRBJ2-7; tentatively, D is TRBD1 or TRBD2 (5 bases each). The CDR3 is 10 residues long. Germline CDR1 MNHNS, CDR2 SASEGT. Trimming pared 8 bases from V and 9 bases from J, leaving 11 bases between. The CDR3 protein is CASEGYGQYS. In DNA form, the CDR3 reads TGTGCCAGCGAGGGGTATGGGCAGTACTCC.

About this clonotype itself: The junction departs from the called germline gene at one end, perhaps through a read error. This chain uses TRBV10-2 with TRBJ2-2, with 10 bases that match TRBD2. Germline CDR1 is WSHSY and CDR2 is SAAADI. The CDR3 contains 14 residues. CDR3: CASSTSGNIGELLF. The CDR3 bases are TGCGCCAGCAGTACTAGCGGGAACATCGGGGAGCTGCTTTTT.

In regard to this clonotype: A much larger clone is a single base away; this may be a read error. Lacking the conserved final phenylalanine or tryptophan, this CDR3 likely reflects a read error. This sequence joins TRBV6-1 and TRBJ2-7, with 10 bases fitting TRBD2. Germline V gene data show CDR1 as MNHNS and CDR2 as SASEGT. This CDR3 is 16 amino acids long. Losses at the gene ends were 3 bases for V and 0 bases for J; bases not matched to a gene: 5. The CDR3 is CASSESSGSPSYEQYL. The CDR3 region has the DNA TGTGCCAGCAGTGAGTCTAGCGGGAGTCCCTCCTACGAGCAGTACCTC.

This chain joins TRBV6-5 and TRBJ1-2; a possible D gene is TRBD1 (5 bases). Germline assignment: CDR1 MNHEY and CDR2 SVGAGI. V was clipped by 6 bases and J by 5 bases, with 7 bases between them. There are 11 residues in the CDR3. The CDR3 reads CASRDKYGYTF. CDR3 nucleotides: TGTGCCAGCAGGGACAAATATGGCTACACCTTC.

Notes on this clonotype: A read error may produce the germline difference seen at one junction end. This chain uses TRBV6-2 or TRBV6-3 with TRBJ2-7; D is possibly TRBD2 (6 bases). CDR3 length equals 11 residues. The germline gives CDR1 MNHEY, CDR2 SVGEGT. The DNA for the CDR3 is TGTGACAGCGGGTTGGGGAAAGAGCAGTACTTC. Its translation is CDSGLGKEQYF.

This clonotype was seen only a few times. The CDR3 region is CASDDLGQNRQPQHF. CDR3 nucleotides: TGTGCCAGCGATGACTTAGGACAGAATCGTCAGCCCCAGCATTTT. The chain employs TRBV19 and TRBJ1-5; D is perhaps TRBD1 (6 bases). The CDR3 covers 15 residues. Trimming removed 9 bases at V and 6 bases at J, with 21 bases between. Looked up from germline, CDR1 is LNHDA and CDR2 is SQIVND (reference sequence).

Written as DNA, the CDR3 is TGTGCCAGTAGCCTACACTGGGCCAGCGGGATTGGTGAGCAGTTCTTC. Amino acids: CASSLHWASGIGEQFF. This chain uses TRBV11-1 with TRBJ2-1; TRBD2 aligns across 7 bases. Germline CDR1 SGHAT, CDR2 FQDESV (reference sequence). The CDR3 extends over 16 amino acids. The junction had 20 bases not matched to a gene; V was cut back by 9 bases and J by 9 bases.

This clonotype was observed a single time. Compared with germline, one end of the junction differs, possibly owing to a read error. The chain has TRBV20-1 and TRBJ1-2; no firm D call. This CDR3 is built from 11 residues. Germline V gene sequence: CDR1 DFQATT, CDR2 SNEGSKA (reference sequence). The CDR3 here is CSARNMYGYNF. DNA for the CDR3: TGCAGTGCTAGAAACATGTATGGCTACAACTTC.

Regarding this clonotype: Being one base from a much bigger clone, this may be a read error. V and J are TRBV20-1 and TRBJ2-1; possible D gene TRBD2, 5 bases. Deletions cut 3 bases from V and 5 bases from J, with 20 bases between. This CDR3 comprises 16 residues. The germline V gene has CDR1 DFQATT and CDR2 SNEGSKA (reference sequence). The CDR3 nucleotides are TGCAGTGCTAGTGATTTCGGGATTAGCGCGAACAATGAGCAGTTCTTC. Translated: CSASDFGISANNEQFF.

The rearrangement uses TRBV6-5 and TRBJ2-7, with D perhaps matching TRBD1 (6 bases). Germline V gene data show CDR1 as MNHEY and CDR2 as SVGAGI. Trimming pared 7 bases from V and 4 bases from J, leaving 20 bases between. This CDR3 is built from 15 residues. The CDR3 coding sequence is TGTGCCAGCAAACCCCCTCGGACAGCGTTTTACGAGCAGTACTTC. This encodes CASKPPRTAFYEQYF.

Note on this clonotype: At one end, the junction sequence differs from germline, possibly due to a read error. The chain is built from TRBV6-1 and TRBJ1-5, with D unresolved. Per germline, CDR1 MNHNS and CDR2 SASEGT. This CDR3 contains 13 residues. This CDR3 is CASSEDGRQPQHF. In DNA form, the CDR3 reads TGCGCCAGCAGTGAAGATGGCAGACAGCCCCAGCATTTT.

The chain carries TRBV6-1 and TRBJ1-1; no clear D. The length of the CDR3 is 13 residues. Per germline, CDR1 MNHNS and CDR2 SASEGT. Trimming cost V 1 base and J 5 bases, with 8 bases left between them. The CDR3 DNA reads TGTGCCAGCAGTGAAGGAATGCATACTGAAGCTTTCTTT. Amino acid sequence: CASSEGMHTEAFF.

Here the CDR3 reads CASTPLRGMETQYF. The CDR3 nucleotides are TGTGCCAGCACCCCCTTACGGGGGATGGAGACCCAGTACTTC. This rearrangement joins TRBV2 to TRBJ2-5; possibly TRBD2 for D (6 bases). Trimming pared 7 bases from V and 5 bases from J, leaving 17 bases between. This CDR3 comprises 14 residues. Germline V gene data show CDR1 as SNHLY and CDR2 as FYNNEI.

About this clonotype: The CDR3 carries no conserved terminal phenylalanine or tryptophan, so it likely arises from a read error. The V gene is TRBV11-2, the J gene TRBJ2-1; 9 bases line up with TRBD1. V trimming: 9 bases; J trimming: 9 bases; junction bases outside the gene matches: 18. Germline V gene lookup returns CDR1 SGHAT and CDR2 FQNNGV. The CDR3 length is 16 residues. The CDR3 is CARTLEPGQGFTEQFL. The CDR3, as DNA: TGTGCCAGGACCTTGGAACCGGGACAGGGATTCACTGAGCAGTTCTTA.

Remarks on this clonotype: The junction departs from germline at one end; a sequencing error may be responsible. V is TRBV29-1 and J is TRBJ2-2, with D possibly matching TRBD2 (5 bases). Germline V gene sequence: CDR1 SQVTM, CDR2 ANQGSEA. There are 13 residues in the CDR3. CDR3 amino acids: CSVCMLNTGELLF. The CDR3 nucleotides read TGTAGCGTCTGTATGCTGAACACCGGGGAGCTGTTATTT.

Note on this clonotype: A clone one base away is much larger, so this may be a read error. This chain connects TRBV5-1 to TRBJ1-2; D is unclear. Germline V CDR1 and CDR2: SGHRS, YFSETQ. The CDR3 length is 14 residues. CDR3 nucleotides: TGCTCCAGCAGCTTGGATGGGGTCGGGTATGGCTACACCTTC. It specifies CSSSLDGVGYGYTF.